The next 20 T cell receptor beta chains were all read from a single sample in a study of graft-versus-host responses after intestinal transplantation. Sequenced by immunoSEQ multiplex PCR; TCRdb stores in-frame clones only, minus some. The data contain about 43,000 clones, about 94% of them singletons. The sample in question was PBMCs, obtained approximately 350 days after intestinal transplant. These receptors originate from a human patient who received an intestinal transplant, so some T cells may come from the graft donor.

The chain combines TRBV4-2 with TRBJ1-5; D call uncertain. The CDR3 totals 17 residues. Germline CDR1 reads LGHNA; CDR2 reads YNFKEQ. V was shortened by 2 bases and J by 4 bases, with 18 bases between the two germline ends. Written as DNA, the CDR3 is TGTGCCAGCAGCCAATCGTTTTCCCAACTAGGGAATCAGCCCCAGCATTTT. Translation gives CASSQSFSQLGNQPQHF.

The chain links TRBV6-5 to TRBJ2-5; D is ambiguous. The CDR3 spans 16 residues. Germline assignment: CDR1 MNHEY and CDR2 SVGAGI. Trimming took off 2 bases at V and 5 bases at J, with 18 bases between the two ends. For the CDR3, the DNA is TGTGCCAGCAGTTACACCCCCCGACCCCGCTTGGAGACCCAGTACTTC. It codes for CASSYTPRPRLETQYF.

This clone was recorded only once. The rearrangement joins TRBV10-3 to TRBJ1-6; 7 bases match TRBD1. V shed 2 bases, J shed 1 base, and the junction held 8 bases outside the gene matches. This CDR3 is built from 18 residues. The V gene's germline CDR1 is ENHRY and CDR2 SYGVKD. The CDR3: CAISERAGGNSYNSPLHF. The CDR3 DNA sequence: TGTGCCATCAGTGAGAGGGCAGGGGGTAATTCCTATAATTCACCCCTCCACTTT.

In its sample, this clone was seen once. The rearrangement links TRBV19 to TRBJ2-7; 7 nucleotides line up with TRBD2. Germline CDR1 and CDR2: LNHDA and SQIVND (reference sequence). This CDR3 is built from 15 residues. V was pared by 1 base and J by 0 bases, with 3 bases of the junction left unmatched. The CDR3 loop reads CASSIGLAASYEQYF. For the CDR3, the DNA is TGTGCCAGTAGTATAGGGCTAGCGGCCTCCTACGAGCAGTACTTC.

This chain joins TRBV4-2 and TRBJ2-2; D is unresolved. This CDR3 has 12 residues. Looked up from germline, CDR1 is LGHNA and CDR2 is YNFKEQ. Trimming removed 6 bases from V and 4 bases from J, with 6 bases in between. CDR3 amino acids: CASSGSTGELFF. The CDR3 nucleotides are TGTGCCAGCAGTGGGTCCACCGGGGAGCTGTTTTTT.

V and J are TRBV19 and TRBJ2-1, with 10 bases identical to TRBD2. In germline, CDR1 is LNHDA, CDR2 SQIVND (reference sequence). V dropped 5 bases and J dropped 5; count of bases not matched to a gene: 3. The CDR3 is 14 amino acids. DNA for the CDR3: TGTGCCAGTAGTGAAGCGGGAGGGAACAATGAGCAGTTCTTC. Its protein product is CASSEAGGNNEQFF.

The V gene is TRBV7-3, the J gene TRBJ2-2; maybe TRBD1 (6 bases). The V gene lost 1 base and the J gene lost 5 bases, with 8 bases spanning the gap. Germline CDR1 is SGHTA and CDR2 is FQGTGA. CDR3 size: 14 residues. The CDR3 loop reads CASSLIGTTGELFF. CDR3 sequence (DNA): TGTGCCAGCAGCTTAATAGGGACAACCGGGGAGCTGTTTTTT.

V and J are TRBV19 and TRBJ2-5; TRBD1 aligns across 7 bases. Germline loops: CDR1 LNHDA, CDR2 SQIVND (reference sequence). Trimming removed 4 bases from V and 6 bases from J; junction bases left unmatched: 5. There are 13 residues in the CDR3. Here the CDR3 reads CASSRATGQTQYF. DNA for the CDR3: TGTGCCAGTAGTAGGGCGACAGGGCAGACCCAGTACTTC. Combining the CDR3 with reference TRBV19 and TRBJ2-5 gives the whole variable domain DGGITQSPKYLFRKEGQNVTLSCEQNLNHDAMYWYRQDPGQGLRLIYYSQIVNDFQKGDIAEGYSVSREKKESFPLTVTSAQKNPTAFYLCASSRATGQTQYFGPGTRLLVL.

CDR3 in amino acids: CAVHRIGGQGRRTGELFF. The CDR3 region has the DNA TGTGCCGTACATAGAATCGGGGGGCAGGGTCGGAGAACCGGGGAGCTGTTTTTT. The rearrangement links TRBV2 to TRBJ2-2; a weak D match, TRBD2 (7 bases). CDR3 length: 18 amino acids. Germline CDR1 SNHLY, CDR2 FYNNEI. Trimming took off 11 bases at V and 5 bases at J, with 30 bases between the two ends.

This clone has only one observation. J is TRBJ2-5 and V is TRBV2; the D gene is possibly TRBD2 (7 bases). The germline V and J ends were trimmed by 7 bases and 7 bases, with 28 bases remaining between them. CDR3 length: 17 amino acids. CDR1 and CDR2 (germline): SNHLY, FYNNEI. The CDR3: CASMSLGGPMIEGTQYF. The CDR3 region has the DNA TGTGCCAGCATGTCCTTGGGGGGGCCTATGATAGAGGGGACCCAGTACTTC.

J is TRBJ1-4 and V is TRBV5-1, with 8 bases fitting TRBD1. CDR1 SGHRS and CDR2 YFSETQ come from the germline V gene. The V gene end was trimmed by 4 bases and the J gene end by 7 bases; junction bases not matched to a gene: 12. CDR3 length equals 16 residues. As DNA, the CDR3 is TGCGCCAGCAGCCCGGGTGGTGACAGGGGTAGTGAAAAACTGTTTTTT. Protein: CASSPGGDRGSEKLFF.

The V and J genes are TRBV4-1 and TRBJ2-7; 8 bases are a match to TRBD2. The germline V gene has CDR1 MGHRA and CDR2 YSYEKL. CDR3 length: 16 residues. J was trimmed by 3 bases and V by 2 bases; bases with no gene match: 9. CDR3 in DNA: TGCGCCAGCAGCCAATCCCCCGCGGGAGGACTCTACGAGCAGTACTTC. It specifies CASSQSPAGGLYEQYF.

This rearrangement joins TRBV6-1 to TRBJ1-5; TRBD1 is a possible D gene (5 bases). V gave up 5 bases and J gave up 5 bases, with 16 bases separating them. The CDR3 covers 15 residues. CDR1 MNHNS and CDR2 SASEGT come from the germline V gene. CDR3 sequence: CASSSTQGSYQPQHF. CDR3 bases: TGTGCCAGCAGTTCTACTCAGGGTTCGTATCAGCCCCAGCATTTT.

This chain connects TRBV9 to TRBJ1-2; TRBD1 is a possible D gene (5 bases). Deletions cut 4 bases from V and 2 bases from J, with 15 bases between. Germline CDR1 is SGDLS and CDR2 is YYNGEE. This CDR3 region has 15 residues. The CDR3 here is CASSPVVGGNYGYTF. The CDR3 DNA reads as TGTGCCAGCAGCCCCGTCGTCGGGGGGAACTATGGCTACACCTTC.

There are a few counts of this clone. The sample carries other DNA sequences with the same CDR3. V is TRBV6-1 and J is TRBJ2-3; 9 bases match TRBD2. Germline V gene sequence: CDR1 MNHNS, CDR2 SASEGT. CDR3 size: 16 residues. After removal of 2 bases from V and 3 bases from J, the junction contained 6 bases not matched to a gene. The CDR3 protein is CASSELAGGRTDTQYF. The CDR3 coding sequence is TGTGCCAGCAGTGAATTGGCGGGAGGGCGGACAGATACGCAGTATTTT.

The chain is built from TRBV7-9 and TRBJ1-6, with a tentative D call TRBD1 (6 bases). CDR1 is SEHNR and CDR2 is FQNEAQ in the germline V gene (reference sequence). CDR3 length: 16 amino acids. The V end lost 7 bases, the J end lost 0 bases, and 13 bases lay between the germline ends. The CDR3 region has the DNA TGTGCCAGCATCCAAACAGGGAGCTCCTATAATTCACCCCTCCACTTT. This encodes CASIQTGSSYNSPLHF.

The chain is built from TRBV10-1 and TRBJ1-1; maybe TRBD1 (5 bases). CDR1 and CDR2 from the germline V gene are WNHNN and SYGVQD (reference sequence). The CDR3 totals 16 residues. Trimming stripped 0 bases from V and 3 bases from J, with 14 bases between. CDR3: CASSESAGGADTEAFF. Here the CDR3 DNA reads TGCGCCAGCAGTGAGTCGGCTGGGGGAGCGGACACTGAAGCTTTCTTT.

V gene TRBV5-1 combines with J gene TRBJ2-5, with 12 bases fitting TRBD2. Germline CDR1 reads SGHRS; CDR2 reads YFSETQ. With V trimmed by 4 bases and J by 2 bases, 9 bases remained unmatched. The CDR3 runs 17 residues. The CDR3 loop is CASSILRLAGAQETQYF. The CDR3 nucleotides are TGCGCCAGCAGCATCTTGCGACTAGCGGGAGCGCAAGAGACCCAGTACTTC.

The chain couples TRBV6-6 to TRBJ1-2; D perhaps matches TRBD1 (6 bases). This CDR3 is built from 11 residues. Germline values: CDR1 MNHNY, CDR2 SVGAGI (reference sequence). The ends were cut back, 4 bases at V and 7 bases at J, with 7 bases in the middle. The CDR3 loop reads CASSSTGGYTF. As DNA, the CDR3 is TGTGCCAGCAGTTCGACAGGTGGCTACACCTTC.

The DNA of the CDR3 is TGTGCCAGCAGTGGTCCGGGACAGAGCTCCTATAATTCACCCCTCCACTTT. Protein sequence: CASSGPGQSSYNSPLHF. The chain uses TRBV28 and TRBJ1-6; TRBD1 aligns across 7 bases. Germline V gene data show CDR1 as MDHEN and CDR2 as SYDVKM. The CDR3 is 17 amino acids. Trimming took 5 bases from V and 0 from J; bases not matched to a gene: 7. The entire variable domain, with the rest obtained from reference TRBV28 and TRBJ1-6, is as follows: DVKVTQSSRYLVKRTGEKVFLECVQDMDHENMFWYRQDPGLGLRLIYFSYDVKMKEKGDIPEGYSVSREKKERFSLILESASTNQTSMYLCASSGPGQSSYNSPLHFGNGTRLTVT.